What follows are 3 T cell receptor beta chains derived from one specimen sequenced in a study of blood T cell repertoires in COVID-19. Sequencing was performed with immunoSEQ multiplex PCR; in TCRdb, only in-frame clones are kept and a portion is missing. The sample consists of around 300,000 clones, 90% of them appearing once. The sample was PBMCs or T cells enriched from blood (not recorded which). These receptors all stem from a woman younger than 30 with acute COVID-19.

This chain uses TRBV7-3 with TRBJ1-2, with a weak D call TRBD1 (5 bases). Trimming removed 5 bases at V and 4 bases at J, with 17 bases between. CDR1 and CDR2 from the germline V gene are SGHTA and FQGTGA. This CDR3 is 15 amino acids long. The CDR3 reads CASSPSGGLSYGYTF. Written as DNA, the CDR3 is TGTGCCAGCAGCCCGAGTGGGGGGTTGAGCTATGGCTACACCTTC. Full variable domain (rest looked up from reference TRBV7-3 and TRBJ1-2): GAGVSQTPSNKVTEKGKYVELRCDPISGHTALYWYRQSLGQGPEFLIYFQGTGAADDSGLPNDRFFAVRPEGSVSTLKIQRTERGDSAVYLCASSPSGGLSYGYTFGSGTRLTVV.

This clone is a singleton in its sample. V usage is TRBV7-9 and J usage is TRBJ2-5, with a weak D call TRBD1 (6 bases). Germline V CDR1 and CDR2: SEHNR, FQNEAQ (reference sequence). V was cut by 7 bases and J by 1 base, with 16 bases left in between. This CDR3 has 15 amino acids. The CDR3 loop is CASTHPTGIQETQYF. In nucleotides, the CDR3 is TGTGCCAGCACCCACCCTACAGGGATCCAAGAGACCCAGTACTTC.

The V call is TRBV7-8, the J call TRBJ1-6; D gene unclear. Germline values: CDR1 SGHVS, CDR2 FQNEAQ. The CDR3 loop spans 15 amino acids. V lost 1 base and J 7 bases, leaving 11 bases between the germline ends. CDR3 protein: CASSLGQVENSPLHF. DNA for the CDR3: TGTGCCAGCAGCTTAGGGCAGGTCGAAAATTCACCCCTCCACTTT. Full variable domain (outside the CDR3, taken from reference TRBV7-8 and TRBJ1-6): GAGVSQSPRYKVAKRGQDVALRCDPISGHVSLFWYQQALGQGPEFLTYFQNEAQLDKSGLPSDRFFAERPEGSVSTLKIQRTQQEDSAVYLCASSLGQVENSPLHFGNGTRLTVT.